Following are 10 T cell receptor beta chains from one sample sequenced in a study of cytomegalovirus exposure and HLA in healthy donors. A multiplex PCR was run with 60 Vbeta primers and 13 Jbeta primers. TCRdb keeps only in-frame clones here, not all; method: immunoSEQ multiplex PCR. The sample holds 150,000 to 200,000 clones, 70% to 90% seen once. Sequencing was done on a sample of PBMCs. The receptors were gathered from a man younger than 35 in good health and CMV-seropositive.

The chain has TRBV5-1 and TRBJ2-5, with 10 bases lining up with TRBD2. Germline values: CDR1 SGHRS, CDR2 YFSETQ. Germline trimming cut 2 bases from V and 5 bases from J; bases unmatched to any gene: 3. The CDR3 sequence is 14 residues long. CDR3 region: CASSFTSGAETQYF. The CDR3 DNA reads as TGCGCCAGCAGCTTTACTAGCGGGGCGGAGACCCAGTACTTC.

The chain joins TRBV2 to TRBJ1-5, with 9 bases that match TRBD1. This CDR3 spans 14 amino acids. V shed 6 bases and J 2 bases; nucleotides not matched to a gene: 2. Germline V gene data show CDR1 as SNHLY and CDR2 as FYNNEI. CDR3 loop: CASSRDRGNQPQHF. CDR3 in DNA: TGTGCCAGCAGCCGGGACAGGGGCAATCAGCCCCAGCATTTT.

The chain couples TRBV6-1 to TRBJ2-3, with TRBD1 matching over 10 bases. Germline CDR1 reads MNHNS; CDR2 reads SASEGT. The V and J ends lost 6 bases and 3 bases, in that order; junction bases with no gene match: 3. The CDR3 length is 14 residues. CDR3 nucleotides: TGTGCCAGCAGGAGACAGGGGGCAACAGATACGCAGTATTTT. It is translated as CASRRQGATDTQYF.

The V call is TRBV28, the J call TRBJ1-2; D remains unclear. Germline V lookup: CDR1 MDHEN, CDR2 SYDVKM. Trimming left V 3 bases short and J 3 bases short, with 8 bases between. The CDR3 is made up of 13 amino acids. CDR3: CASSLASDYGYTF. As DNA, the CDR3 is TGTGCCAGCAGTTTGGCAAGTGACTATGGCTACACCTTC.

This clone appeared a few times. This chain uses TRBV4-1 with TRBJ2-5, with a weak D call TRBD2 (6 bases). The CDR3 extends over 16 amino acids. V shed 2 bases and J shed 1 base, with 14 bases lying between them. Germline lookup yields CDR1 MGHRA and CDR2 YSYEKL. CDR3 loop: CASSQFGSPIQETQYF. The DNA for the CDR3 is TGCGCCAGCAGCCAATTCGGGAGCCCCATCCAAGAGACCCAGTACTTC.

The chain employs TRBV5-8 and TRBJ2-3, with D perhaps TRBD2 (5 bases). This CDR3 is built from 15 residues. CDR1 and CDR2 (germline): SGHTS, YDEGEE. V gave up 1 base and J gave up 2 bases, with 11 bases separating them. CDR3 in DNA: TGTGCCAGCAGCTTGTTCCGGGGTGACACAGATACGCAGTATTTT. It yields the protein CASSLFRGDTDTQYF.

The table lists this clone with a count of one. One end of the junction varies from germline; a read error may be responsible. Other DNA sequences of this sample code for an identical CDR3. As DNA, the CDR3 is TGCGCCAGCAGCTTCGGGAGGGTTGACGATTCACCCCTCCACTTT. Its translation is CASSFGRVDDSPLHF. V is TRBV5-4 and J is TRBJ1-6; no definite D call. The CDR3 is made up of 15 amino acids. Germline V gene sequence: CDR1 SGHNT, CDR2 YYREEE (reference sequence).

CDR3 nucleotide sequence: TGTGCCATCAAACGGGGGGTGAGCGACGAGCAGTACTTC. Protein: CAIKRGVSDEQYF. This chain uses TRBV6-5 with TRBJ2-7, with 7 bases lining up with TRBD2. V dropped 10 bases and J dropped 5; count of bases not matched to a gene: 11. Germline assignment: CDR1 MNHEY and CDR2 SVGAGI. The length of the CDR3 is 13 residues.

The J gene is TRBJ2-5, the V gene TRBV9; D gene uncertain. Deletions cut 5 bases from V and 5 bases from J, with 13 bases between. The CDR3 spans 13 residues. Germline V CDR1 and CDR2: SGDLS, YYNGEE. Here the CDR3 reads CASSGSSWETQYF. CDR3 bases: TGTGCCAGCAGTGGCAGTTCATGGGAGACCCAGTACTTC.

Notes on this clone: Relative to the germline gene, one junction end is altered; a read error may explain this. The chain uses TRBV7-2 and TRBJ2-4; 7 bases fit TRBD1. CDR1 is SGHTA and CDR2 is FQGNSA in the germline V gene. The CDR3 is 11 amino acids. Here the CDR3 reads CASRTGIFLHF. The CDR3, as DNA: TGTGCCAGCAGGACAGGGATTTTTTTGCACTTC.